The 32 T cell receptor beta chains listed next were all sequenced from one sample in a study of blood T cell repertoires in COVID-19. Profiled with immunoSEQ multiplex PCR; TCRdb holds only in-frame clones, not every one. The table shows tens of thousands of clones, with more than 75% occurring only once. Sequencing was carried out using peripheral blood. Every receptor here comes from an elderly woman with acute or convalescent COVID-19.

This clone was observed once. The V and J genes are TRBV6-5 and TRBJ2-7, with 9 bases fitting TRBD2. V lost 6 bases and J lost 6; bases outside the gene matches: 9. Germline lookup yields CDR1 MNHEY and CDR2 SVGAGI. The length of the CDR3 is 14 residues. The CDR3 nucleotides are TGTGCCAGCAGGACTAGCGGTCTATCGGGCGAGCAGTACTTC. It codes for CASRTSGLSGEQYF.

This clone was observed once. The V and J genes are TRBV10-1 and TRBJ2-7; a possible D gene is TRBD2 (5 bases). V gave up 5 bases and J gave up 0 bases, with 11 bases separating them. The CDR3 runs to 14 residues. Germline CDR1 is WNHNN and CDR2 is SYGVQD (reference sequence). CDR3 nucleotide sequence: TGCGCCAGCAGTCACAGCGGCTTCTCCTACGAGCAGTACGTC. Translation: CASSHSGFSYEQYV.

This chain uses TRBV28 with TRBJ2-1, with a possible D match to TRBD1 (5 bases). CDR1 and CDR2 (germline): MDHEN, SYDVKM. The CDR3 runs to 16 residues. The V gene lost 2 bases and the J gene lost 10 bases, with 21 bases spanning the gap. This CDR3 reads CASSLHATVGFGEQFF. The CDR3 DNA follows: TGTGCCAGCAGTTTACACGCGACAGTGGGTTTTGGGGAGCAGTTCTTC.

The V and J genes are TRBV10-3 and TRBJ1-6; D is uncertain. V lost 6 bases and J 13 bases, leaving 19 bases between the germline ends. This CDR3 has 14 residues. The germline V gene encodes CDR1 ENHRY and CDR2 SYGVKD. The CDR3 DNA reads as TGTGCCATCAGAACAGTCGATGGGAGTTCGCCCCTCCACTTT. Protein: CAIRTVDGSSPLHF.

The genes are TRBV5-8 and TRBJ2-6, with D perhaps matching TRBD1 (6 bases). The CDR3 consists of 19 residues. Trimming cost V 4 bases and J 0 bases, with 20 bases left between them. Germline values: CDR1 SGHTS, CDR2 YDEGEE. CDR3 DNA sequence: TGTGCCAGCAGCCCGGACAGATCTCGAAGTCTCTCTGGGGCCAACGTCCTGACTTTC. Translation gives CASSPDRSRSLSGANVLTF. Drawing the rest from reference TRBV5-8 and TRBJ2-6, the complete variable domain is EAGVTQSPTHLIKTRGQQATLRCSPISGHTSVYWYQQALGLGLQFLLWYDEGEERNRGNFPPRFSGRQFPNYSSELNVNALELEDSALYLCASSPDRSRSLSGANVLTFGAGSRLTVL.

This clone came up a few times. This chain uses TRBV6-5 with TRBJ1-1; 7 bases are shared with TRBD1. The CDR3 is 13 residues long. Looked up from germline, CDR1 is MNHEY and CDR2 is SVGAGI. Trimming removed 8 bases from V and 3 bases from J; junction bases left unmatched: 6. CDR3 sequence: CASGGTVDTEAFF. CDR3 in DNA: TGTGCCAGCGGAGGGACAGTGGACACTGAAGCTTTCTTT.

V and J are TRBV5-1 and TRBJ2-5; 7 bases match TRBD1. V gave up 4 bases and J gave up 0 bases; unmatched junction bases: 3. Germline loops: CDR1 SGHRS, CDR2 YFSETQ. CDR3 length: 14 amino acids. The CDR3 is CASSTGQDQETQYF. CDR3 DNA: TGCGCCAGCAGCACCGGACAGGACCAAGAGACCCAGTACTTC. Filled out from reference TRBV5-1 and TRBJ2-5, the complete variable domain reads KAGVTQTPRYLIKTRGQQVTLSCSPISGHRSVSWYQQTPGQGLQFLFEYFSETQRNKGNFPGRFSGRQFSNSRSEMNVSTLELGDSALYLCASSTGQDQETQYFGPGTRLLVL.

The CDR3 DNA reads TGTGCCAGCAGCCAAGTGGCTGGCTATGGCTACACCTTC. It yields the protein CASSQVAGYGYTF. The J gene is TRBJ1-2, the V gene TRBV3-1 (or the pseudogene TRBV3-2); D unclear. V lost 1 base, J lost 4 bases, and 7 bases lay in between. The CDR3 runs to 13 residues. CDR1 and CDR2 (germline): LGHDT, YNNKEL (reference sequence).

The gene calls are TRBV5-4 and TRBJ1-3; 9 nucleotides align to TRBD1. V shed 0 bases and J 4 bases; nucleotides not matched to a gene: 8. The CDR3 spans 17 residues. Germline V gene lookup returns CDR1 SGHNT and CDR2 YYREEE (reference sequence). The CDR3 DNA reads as TGTGCCAGCAGCTTGGTGGCCCAACAGGGGGCGGGAAACACCATATATTTT. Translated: CASSLVAQQGAGNTIYF.

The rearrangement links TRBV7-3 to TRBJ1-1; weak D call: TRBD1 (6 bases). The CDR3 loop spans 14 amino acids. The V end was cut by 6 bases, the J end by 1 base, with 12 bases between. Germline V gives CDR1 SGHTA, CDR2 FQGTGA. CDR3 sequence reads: CASSLGHQNTEAFF. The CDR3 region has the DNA TGTGCCAGCAGTTTGGGACACCAGAACACTGAAGCTTTCTTT.

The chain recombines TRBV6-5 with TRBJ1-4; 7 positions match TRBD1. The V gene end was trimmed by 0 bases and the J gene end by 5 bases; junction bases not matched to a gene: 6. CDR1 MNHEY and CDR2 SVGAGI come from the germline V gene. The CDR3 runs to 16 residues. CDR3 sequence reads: CASSYSRQGLNEKLFF. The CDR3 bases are TGTGCCAGCAGTTACTCTCGACAGGGCCTGAATGAAAAACTGTTTTTT.

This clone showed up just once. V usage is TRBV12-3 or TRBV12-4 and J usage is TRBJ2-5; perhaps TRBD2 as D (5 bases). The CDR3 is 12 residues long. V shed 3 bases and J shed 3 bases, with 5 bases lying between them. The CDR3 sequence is CASSFGEETQYF. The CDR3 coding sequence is TGTGCCAGCAGTTTCGGGGAAGAGACCCAGTACTTC.

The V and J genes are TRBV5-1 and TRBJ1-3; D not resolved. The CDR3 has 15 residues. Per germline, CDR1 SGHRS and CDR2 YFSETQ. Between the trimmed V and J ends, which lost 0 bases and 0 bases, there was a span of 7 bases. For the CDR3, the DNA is TGCGCCAGCAGCTTGGCCTCTAACTCTGGAAACACCATATATTTT. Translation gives CASSLASNSGNTIYF.

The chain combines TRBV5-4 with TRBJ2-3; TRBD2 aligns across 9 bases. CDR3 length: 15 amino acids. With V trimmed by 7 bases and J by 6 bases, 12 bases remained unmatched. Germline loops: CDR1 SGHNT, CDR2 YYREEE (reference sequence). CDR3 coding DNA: TGTGCCAGCGCGATCTTAGCGGGGGATTCGGATACGCAGTATTTT. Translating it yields CASAILAGDSDTQYF.

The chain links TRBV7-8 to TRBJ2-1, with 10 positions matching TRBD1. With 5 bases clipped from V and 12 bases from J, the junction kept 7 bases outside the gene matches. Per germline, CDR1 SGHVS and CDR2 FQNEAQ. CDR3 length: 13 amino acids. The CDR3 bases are TGTGCCAGCAGCAGGGACAGGGGCCGCGGGCAGTTCTTC. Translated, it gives CASSRDRGRGQFF.

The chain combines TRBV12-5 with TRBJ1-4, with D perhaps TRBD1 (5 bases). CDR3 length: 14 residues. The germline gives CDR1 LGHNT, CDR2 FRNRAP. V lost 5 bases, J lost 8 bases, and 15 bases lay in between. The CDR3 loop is CASGPNSGLEKLFF. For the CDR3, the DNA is TGTGCTAGTGGTCCGAACTCAGGGTTGGAAAAACTGTTTTTT.

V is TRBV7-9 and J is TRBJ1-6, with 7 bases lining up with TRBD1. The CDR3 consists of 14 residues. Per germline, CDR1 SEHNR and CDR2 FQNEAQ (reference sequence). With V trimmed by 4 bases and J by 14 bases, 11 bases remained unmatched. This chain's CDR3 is CASSYGTAPETLHF. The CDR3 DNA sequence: TGTGCCAGCAGCTACGGGACAGCGCCAGAGACCCTCCACTTT. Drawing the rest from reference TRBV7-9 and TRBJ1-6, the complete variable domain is DTGVSQNPRHKITKRGQNVTFRCDPISEHNRLYWYRQTLGQGPEFLTYFQNEAQLEKSRLLSDRFSAERPKGSFSTLEIQRTEQGDSAMYLCASSYGTAPETLHFGNGTRLTVT.

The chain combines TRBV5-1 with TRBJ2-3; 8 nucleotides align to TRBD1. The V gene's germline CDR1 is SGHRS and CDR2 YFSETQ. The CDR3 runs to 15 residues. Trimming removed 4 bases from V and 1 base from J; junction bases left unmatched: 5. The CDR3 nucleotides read TGCGCCAGCAGCATGACAGGGGACCGCACAGATACGCAGTATTTT. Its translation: CASSMTGDRTDTQYF.

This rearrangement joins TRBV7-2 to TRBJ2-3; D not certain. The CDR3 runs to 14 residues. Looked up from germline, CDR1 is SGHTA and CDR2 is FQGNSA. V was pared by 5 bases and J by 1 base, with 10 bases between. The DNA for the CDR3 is TGTGCCAGCAGCCCCCAGGCAGGCACAGATACGCAGTATTTT. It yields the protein CASSPQAGTDTQYF.

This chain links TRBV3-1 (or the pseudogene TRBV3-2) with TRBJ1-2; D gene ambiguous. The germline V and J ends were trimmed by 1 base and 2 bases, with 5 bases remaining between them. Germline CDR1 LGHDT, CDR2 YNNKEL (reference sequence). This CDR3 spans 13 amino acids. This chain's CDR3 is CASSQAQNYGYTF. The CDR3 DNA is TGTGCCAGCAGCCAAGCCCAAAACTATGGCTACACCTTC.

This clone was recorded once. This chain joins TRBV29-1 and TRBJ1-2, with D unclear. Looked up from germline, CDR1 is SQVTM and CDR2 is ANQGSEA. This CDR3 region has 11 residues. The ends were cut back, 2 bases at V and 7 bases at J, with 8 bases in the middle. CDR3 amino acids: CSVERDFGYTF. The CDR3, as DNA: TGCAGCGTTGAAAGAGATTTTGGCTACACCTTC.

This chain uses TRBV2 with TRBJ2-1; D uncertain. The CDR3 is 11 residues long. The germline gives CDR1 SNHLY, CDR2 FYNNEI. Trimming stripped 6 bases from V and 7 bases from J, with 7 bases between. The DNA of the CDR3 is TGTGCCAGCAGCAAACTGAATGAGCAGTTCTTC. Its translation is CASSKLNEQFF.

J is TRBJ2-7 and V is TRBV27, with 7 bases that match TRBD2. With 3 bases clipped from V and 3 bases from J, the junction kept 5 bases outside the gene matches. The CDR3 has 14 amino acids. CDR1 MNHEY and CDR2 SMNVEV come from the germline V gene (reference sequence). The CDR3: CASSLRAGYYEQYV. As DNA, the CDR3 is TGTGCCAGCAGTTTGAGAGCGGGATACTACGAGCAGTACGTC.

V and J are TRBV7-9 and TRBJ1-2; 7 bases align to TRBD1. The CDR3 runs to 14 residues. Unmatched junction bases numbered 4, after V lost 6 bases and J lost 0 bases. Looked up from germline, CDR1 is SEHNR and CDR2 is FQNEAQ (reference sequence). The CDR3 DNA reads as TGTGCCAGCAGGCAGGGACAGACTAACTATGGCTACACCTTC. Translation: CASRQGQTNYGYTF.

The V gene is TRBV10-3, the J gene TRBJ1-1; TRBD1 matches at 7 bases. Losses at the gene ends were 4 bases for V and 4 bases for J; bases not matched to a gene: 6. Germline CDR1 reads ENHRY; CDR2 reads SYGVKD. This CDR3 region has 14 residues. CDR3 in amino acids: CAISGDSPGTEAFF. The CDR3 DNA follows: TGTGCCATCAGTGGGGACAGCCCGGGCACTGAAGCTTTCTTT.

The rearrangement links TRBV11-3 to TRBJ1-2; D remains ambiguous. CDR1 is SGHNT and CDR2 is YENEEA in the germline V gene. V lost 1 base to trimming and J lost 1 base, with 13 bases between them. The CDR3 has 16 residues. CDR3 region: CASSLGPAVRNYGYTF. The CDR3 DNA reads TGTGCCAGCAGCTTAGGTCCCGCGGTGCGTAACTATGGCTACACCTTC.

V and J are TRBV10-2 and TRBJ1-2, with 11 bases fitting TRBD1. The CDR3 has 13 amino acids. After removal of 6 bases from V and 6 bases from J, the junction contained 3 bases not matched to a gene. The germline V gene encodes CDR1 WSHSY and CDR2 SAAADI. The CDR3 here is CASRGQGENGYTF. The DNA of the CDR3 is TGCGCCAGCAGGGGACAGGGGGAGAATGGCTACACCTTC.

The CDR3 loop reads CASSWGPGEQYV. Written as DNA, the CDR3 is TGTGCCAGCAGCTGGGGTCCAGGGGAGCAGTACGTC. The rearrangement joins TRBV5-6 to TRBJ2-7; a possible D gene is TRBD1 (5 bases). The V gene's germline CDR1 is SGHDT and CDR2 YYEEEE. V lost 3 bases and J 7 bases, leaving 11 bases between the germline ends. The CDR3 spans 12 residues.

The CDR3 bases are TGTGCCAGCAGCCCCTCTATCAGGGAGAACACTGAAGCTTTCTTT. Translation gives CASSPSIRENTEAFF. The chain combines TRBV9 with TRBJ1-1; a weak D match, TRBD1 (5 bases). Trimming removed 4 bases from V and 1 base from J, with 14 bases in between. The germline V gene has CDR1 SGDLS and CDR2 YYNGEE. The CDR3 consists of 15 residues.

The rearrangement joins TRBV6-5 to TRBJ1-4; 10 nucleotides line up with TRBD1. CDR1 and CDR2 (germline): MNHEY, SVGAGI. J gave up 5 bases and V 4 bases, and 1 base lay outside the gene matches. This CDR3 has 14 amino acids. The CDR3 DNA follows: TGTGCCAGCAGTTCGGGACAGGGGAATGAAAAACTGTTTTTT. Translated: CASSSGQGNEKLFF.

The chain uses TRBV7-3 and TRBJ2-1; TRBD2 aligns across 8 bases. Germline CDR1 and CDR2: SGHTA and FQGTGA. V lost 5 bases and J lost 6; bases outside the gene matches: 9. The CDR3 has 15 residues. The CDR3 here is CASSPRLAGRNEQFF. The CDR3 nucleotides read TGTGCCAGCAGCCCCCGGTTAGCGGGACGCAATGAGCAGTTCTTC. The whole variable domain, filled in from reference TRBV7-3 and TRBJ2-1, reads GAGVSQTPSNKVTEKGKYVELRCDPISGHTALYWYRQSLGQGPEFLIYFQGTGAADDSGLPNDRFFAVRPEGSVSTLKIQRTERGDSAVYLCASSPRLAGRNEQFFGPGTRLTVL.

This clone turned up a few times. Here the CDR3 reads CASSEDVEAGELFF. For the CDR3, the DNA is TGCGCCAGCAGTGAGGACGTGGAGGCCGGGGAGCTGTTTTTT. The chain joins TRBV10-1 to TRBJ2-2, with D possibly matching TRBD2 (5 bases). Germline lookup yields CDR1 WNHNN and CDR2 SYGVQD (reference sequence). CDR3 length: 14 residues. Trimming took off 2 bases at V and 6 bases at J, with 10 bases between the two ends.